This TCR beta chain appears in the sequencing data of a study of metastatic and nonmetastatic thyroid tumors. Whole-study context: Samples came from malignant and benign thyroid patients, and repertoires were compared across blood and tumor or nodule tissue.

Authors' data handling: Differences in CDR3 between clinicopathological groups were drawn on to build a classifier intended to discriminate distant-metastatic papillary thyroid cancer patients. TCRdb called clones again from the PCR reads with MiXCR. TCRdb, not the authors, supplied the V and J calls. Of 18,000 or so clones in the sample, 29% were seen once. In regard to this clone: At one end, the junction sequence differs from germline, possibly due to a read error.

Germline loops: CDR1 MNHNY, CDR2 SVGAGI (reference sequence). This CDR3 has 13 amino acids. Treatment of any kind had been given to no patient before thyroid surgery. The receptor's source is a female donor with papillary thyroid cancer or a benign thyroid nodule (not recorded which). Some clones in this sample may be carry-over from other donors' samples. The sample comprised tumor tissue. V gene TRBV6-6 combines with J gene TRBJ2-7; no firm D call. CDR3 coding DNA: TGTGTCAGCAGTTATAGTCTTTACTACGAGCAGTACTTC. This translates into CVSSYSLYYEQYF.